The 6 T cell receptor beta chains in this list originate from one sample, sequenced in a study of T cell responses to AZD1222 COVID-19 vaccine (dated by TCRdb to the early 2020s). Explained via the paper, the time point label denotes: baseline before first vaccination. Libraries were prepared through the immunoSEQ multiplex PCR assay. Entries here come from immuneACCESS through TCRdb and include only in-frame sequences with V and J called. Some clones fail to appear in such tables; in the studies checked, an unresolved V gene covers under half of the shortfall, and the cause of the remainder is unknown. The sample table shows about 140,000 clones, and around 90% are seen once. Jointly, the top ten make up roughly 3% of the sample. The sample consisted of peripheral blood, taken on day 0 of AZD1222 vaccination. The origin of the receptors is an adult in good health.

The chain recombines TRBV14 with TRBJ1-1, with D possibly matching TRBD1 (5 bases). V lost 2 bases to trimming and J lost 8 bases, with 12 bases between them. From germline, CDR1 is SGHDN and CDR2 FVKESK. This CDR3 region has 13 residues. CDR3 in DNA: TGTGCCAGCAGCCAATATCGGACATCCGAAGCTTTCTTT. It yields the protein CASSQYRTSEAFF. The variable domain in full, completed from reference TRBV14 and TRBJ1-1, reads EAGVTQFPSHSVIEKGQTVTLRCDPISGHDNLYWYRRVMGKEIKFLLHFVKESKQDESGMPNNRFLAERTGGTYSTLKVQPAELEDSGVYFCASSQYRTSEAFFGQGTRLTVV.

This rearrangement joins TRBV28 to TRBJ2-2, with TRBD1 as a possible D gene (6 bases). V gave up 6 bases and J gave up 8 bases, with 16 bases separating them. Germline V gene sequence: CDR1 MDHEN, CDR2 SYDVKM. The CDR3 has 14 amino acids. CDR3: CASSLTGFSGELFF. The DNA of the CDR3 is TGTGCCAGCAGCCTTACAGGGTTTTCGGGGGAGCTGTTTTTT.

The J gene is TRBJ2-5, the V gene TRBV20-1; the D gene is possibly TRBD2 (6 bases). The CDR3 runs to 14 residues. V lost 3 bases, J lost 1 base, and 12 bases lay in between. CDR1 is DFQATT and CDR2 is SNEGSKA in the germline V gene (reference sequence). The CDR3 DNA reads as TGCAGTGCTAGTCCGGGAGAAGCCCAAGAGACCCAGTACTTC. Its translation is CSASPGEAQETQYF.

The CDR3, as DNA: TGTGCCAGTTTAGCGGCTAGCTCCTACAATGAGCAGTTCTTC. Encoded protein: CASLAASSYNEQFF. This rearrangement joins TRBV6-1 to TRBJ2-1, with D tentatively TRBD2 (6 bases). This CDR3 is 14 amino acids long. Trimming stripped 9 bases from V and 0 bases from J, with 12 bases between. The germline V gene encodes CDR1 MNHNS and CDR2 SASEGT.

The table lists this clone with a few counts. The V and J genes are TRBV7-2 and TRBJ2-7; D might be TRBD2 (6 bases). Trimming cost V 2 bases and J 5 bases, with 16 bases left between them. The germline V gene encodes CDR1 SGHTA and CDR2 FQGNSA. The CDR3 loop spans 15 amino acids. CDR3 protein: CASSLSGGSSDEQYF. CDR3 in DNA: TGTGCCAGCAGCTTATCCGGTGGCTCTAGCGACGAGCAGTACTTC.

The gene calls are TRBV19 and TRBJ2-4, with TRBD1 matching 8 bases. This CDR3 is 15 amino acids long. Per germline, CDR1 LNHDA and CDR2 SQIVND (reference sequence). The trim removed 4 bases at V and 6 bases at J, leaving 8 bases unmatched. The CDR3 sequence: CASSTTGVGGNIQYF. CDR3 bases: TGTGCCAGTAGTACGACAGGGGTAGGTGGAAACATTCAGTACTTC.